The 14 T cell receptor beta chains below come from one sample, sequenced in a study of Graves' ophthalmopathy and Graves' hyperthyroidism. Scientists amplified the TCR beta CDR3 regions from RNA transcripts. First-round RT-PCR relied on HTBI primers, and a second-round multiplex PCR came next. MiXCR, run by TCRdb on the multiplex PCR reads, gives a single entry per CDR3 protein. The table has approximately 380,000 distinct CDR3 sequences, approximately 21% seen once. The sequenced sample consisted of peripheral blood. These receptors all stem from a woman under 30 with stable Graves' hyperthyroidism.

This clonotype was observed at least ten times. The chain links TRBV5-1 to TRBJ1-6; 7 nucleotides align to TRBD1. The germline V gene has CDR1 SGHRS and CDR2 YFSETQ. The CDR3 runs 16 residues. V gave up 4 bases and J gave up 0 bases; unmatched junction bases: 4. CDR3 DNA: TGCGCCAGCAGCACCCGGGACAGCTCCTATAATTCACCCCTCCACTTT. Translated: CASSTRDSSYNSPLHF.

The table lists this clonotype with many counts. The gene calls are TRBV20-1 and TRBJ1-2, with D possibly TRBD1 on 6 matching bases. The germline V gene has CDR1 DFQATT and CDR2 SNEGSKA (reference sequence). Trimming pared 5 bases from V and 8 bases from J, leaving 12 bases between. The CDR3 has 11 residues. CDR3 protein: CSAQRGGGYTF. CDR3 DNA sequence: TGCAGTGCTCAACGGGGGGGCGGCTACACCTTC.

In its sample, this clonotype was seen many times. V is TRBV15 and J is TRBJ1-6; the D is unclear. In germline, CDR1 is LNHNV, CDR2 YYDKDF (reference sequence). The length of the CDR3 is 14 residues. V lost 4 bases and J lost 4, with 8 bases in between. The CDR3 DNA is TGTGCCACCAGCAACCGGGTTTATAATTCACCCCTCCACTTT. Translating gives CATSNRVYNSPLHF.

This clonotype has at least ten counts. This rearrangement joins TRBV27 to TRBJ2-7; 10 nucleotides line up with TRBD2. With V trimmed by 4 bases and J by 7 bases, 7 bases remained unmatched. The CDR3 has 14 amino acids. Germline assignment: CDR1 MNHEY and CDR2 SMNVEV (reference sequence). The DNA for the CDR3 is TGTGCCAGCAGTTCTTTAGCGGGAGGTCATGAGCAGTACTTC. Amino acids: CASSSLAGGHEQYF.

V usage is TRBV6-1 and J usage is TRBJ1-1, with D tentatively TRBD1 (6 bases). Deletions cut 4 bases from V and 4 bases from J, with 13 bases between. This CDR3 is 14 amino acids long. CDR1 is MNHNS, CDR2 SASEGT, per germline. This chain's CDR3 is CASSVQGDFTEAFF. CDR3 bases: TGTGCCAGCAGTGTACAGGGTGACTTCACTGAAGCTTTCTTT.

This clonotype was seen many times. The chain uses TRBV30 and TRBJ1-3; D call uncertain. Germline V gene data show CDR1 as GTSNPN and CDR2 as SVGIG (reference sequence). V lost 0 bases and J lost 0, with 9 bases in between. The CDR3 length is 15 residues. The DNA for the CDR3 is TGTGCCTGGAGTGTACGAGGATTCTCTGGAAACACCATATATTTT. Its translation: CAWSVRGFSGNTIYF.

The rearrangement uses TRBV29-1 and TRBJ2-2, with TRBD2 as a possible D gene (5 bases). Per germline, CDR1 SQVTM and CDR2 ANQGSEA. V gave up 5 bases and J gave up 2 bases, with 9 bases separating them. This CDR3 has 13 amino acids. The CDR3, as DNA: TGCAGCGTTATCAGCGGTAACACCGGGGAGCTGTTTTTT. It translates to CSVISGNTGELFF.

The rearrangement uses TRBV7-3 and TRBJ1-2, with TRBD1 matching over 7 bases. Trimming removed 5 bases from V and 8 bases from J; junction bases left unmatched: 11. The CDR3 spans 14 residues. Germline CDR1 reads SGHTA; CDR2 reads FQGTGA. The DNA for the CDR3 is TGTGCCAGCAGCCCTGGACAGGCTTCGGACGGCTACACCTTC. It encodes CASSPGQASDGYTF.

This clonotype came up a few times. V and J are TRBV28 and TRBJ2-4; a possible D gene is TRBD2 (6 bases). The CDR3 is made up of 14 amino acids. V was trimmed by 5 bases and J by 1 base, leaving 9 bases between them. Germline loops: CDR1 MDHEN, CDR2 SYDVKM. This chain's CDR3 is CASSTGVAKNIQYF. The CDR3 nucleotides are TGTGCCAGCAGTACGGGAGTTGCCAAAAACATTCAGTACTTC.

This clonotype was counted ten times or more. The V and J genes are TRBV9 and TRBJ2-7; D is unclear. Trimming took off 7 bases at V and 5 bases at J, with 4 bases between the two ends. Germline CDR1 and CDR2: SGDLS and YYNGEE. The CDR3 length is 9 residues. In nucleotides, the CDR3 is TGTGCCAGCCATAACGAGCAGTACTTC. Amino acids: CASHNEQYF.

CDR3 sequence (DNA): TGCGCCAGCAGCCCGACCCCAGGGGCCCTCAGCAATCAGCCCCAGCATTTT. Its protein product is CASSPTPGALSNQPQHF. V gene TRBV4-1 combines with J gene TRBJ1-5; TRBD1 is a possible D gene (6 bases). The CDR3 spans 17 residues. Trimming cost V 4 bases and J 1 base, with 17 bases left between them. Germline assignment: CDR1 MGHRA and CDR2 YSYEKL.

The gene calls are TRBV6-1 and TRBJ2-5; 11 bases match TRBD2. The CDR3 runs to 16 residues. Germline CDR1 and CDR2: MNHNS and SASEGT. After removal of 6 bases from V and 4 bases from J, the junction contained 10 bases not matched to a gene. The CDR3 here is CASSVALAGGPETQYF. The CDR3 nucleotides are TGTGCCAGCAGCGTAGCTCTAGCGGGGGGACCAGAGACCCAGTACTTC.

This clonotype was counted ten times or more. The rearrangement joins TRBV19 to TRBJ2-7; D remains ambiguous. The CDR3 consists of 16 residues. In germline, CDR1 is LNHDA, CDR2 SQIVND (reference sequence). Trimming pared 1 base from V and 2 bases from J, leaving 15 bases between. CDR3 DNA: TGTGCCAGTAGTATAGGGAACGGCGTGCATCCCTACGAGCAGTACTTC. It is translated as CASSIGNGVHPYEQYF.

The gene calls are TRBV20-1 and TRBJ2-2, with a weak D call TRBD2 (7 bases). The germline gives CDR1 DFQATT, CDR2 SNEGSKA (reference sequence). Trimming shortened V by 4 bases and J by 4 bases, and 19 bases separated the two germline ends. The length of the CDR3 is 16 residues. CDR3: CSATRGGGQVTGELFF. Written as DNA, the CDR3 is TGCAGTGCTACCCGGGGAGGGGGGCAGGTCACCGGGGAGCTGTTTTTT.